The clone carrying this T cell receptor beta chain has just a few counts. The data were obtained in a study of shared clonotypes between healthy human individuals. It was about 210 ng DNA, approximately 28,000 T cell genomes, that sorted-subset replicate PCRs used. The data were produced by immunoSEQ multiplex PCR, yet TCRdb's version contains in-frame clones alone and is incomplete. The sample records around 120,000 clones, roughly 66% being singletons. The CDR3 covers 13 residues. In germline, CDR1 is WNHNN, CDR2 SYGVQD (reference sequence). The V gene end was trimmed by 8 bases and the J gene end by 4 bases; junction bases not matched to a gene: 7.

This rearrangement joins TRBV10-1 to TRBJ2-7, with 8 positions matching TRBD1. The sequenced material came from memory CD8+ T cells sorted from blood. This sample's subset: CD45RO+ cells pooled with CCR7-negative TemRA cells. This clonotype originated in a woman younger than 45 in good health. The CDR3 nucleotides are TGCGCCAGCTCTAGACAGGGGTCTTACGAGCAGTACTTC. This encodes CASSRQGSYEQYF.